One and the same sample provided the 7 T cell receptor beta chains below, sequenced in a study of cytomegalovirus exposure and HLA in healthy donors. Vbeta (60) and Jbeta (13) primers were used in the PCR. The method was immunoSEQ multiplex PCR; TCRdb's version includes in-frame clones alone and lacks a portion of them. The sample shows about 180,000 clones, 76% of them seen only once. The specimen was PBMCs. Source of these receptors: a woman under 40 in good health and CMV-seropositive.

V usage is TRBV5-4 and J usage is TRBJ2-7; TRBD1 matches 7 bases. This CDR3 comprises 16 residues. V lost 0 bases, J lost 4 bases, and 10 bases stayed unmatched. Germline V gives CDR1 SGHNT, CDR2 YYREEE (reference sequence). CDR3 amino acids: CASSLVPGQRNYEQYF. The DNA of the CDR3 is TGTGCCAGCAGCTTGGTCCCGGGACAGAGGAATTACGAGCAGTACTTC. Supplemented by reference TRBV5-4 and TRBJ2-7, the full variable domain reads ETGVTQSPTHLIKTRGQQVTLRCSSQSGHNTVSWYQQALGQGPQFIFQYYREEENGRGNFPPRFSGLQFPNYSSELNVNALELDDSALYLCASSLVPGQRNYEQYFGPGTRLTVT.

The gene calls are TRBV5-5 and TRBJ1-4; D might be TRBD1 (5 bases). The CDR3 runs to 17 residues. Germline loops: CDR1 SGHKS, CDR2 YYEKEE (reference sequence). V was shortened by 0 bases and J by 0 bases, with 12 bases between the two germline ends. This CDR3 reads CASSLGGGPPTNEKLFF. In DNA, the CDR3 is TGTGCCAGCAGCTTGGGGGGCGGCCCCCCAACTAATGAAAAACTGTTTTTT.

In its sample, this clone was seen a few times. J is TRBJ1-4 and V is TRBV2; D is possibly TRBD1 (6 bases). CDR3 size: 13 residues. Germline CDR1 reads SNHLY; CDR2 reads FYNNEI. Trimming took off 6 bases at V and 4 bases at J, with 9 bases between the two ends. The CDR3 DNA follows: TGTGCCAGCAGCAGGGGCCTTAATGAAAAACTGTTTTTT. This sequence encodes CASSRGLNEKLFF.

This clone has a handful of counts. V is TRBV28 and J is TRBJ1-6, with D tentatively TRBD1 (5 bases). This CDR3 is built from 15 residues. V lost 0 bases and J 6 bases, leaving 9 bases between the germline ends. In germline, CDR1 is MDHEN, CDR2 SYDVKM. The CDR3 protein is CASSLWRGGNSPLHF. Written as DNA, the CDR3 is TGTGCCAGCAGTTTATGGCGGGGGGGTAATTCACCCCTCCACTTT.

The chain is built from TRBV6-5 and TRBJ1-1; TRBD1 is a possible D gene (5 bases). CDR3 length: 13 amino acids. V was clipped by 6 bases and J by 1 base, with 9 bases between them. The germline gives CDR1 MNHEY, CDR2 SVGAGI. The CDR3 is CASRTDRNTEAFF. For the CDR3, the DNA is TGTGCCAGCAGAACCGACAGGAACACTGAAGCTTTCTTT.

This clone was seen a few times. In nucleotides, the CDR3 is TGTGCCAGCAGCCGCGGGACAGGTGAAAAACTGTTTTTT. Translating gives CASSRGTGEKLFF. The chain carries TRBV7-6 and TRBJ1-4; TRBD1 agrees at 8 bases. The V gene end was trimmed by 5 bases and the J gene end by 7 bases; junction bases not matched to a gene: 3. This CDR3 contains 13 residues. From germline, CDR1 is SGHVS and CDR2 FNYEAQ. The entire variable domain, with the rest obtained from reference TRBV7-6 and TRBJ1-4, is as follows: GAGVSQSPRYKVTKRGQDVALRCDPISGHVSLYWYRQALGQGPEFLTYFNYEAQQDKSGLPNDRFSAERPEGSISTLTIQRTEQRDSAMYRCASSRGTGEKLFFGSGTQLSVL.

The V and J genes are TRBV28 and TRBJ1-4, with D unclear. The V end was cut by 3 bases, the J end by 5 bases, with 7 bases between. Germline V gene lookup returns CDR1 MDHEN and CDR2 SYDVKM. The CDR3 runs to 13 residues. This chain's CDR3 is CASSLGGNEKLFF. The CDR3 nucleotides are TGTGCCAGCAGTTTGGGAGGAAATGAAAAACTGTTTTTT.